The clone carrying this TCR beta chain was seen only once. These data originate in a study of blood T cell repertoires in COVID-19. Authors' processing steps: Reference gene primers were amplified, and this amplification served to estimate nucleated cell counts. Clones were sequenced by immunoSEQ multiplex PCR, and TCRdb holds only the in-frame ones, with some missing. The V and J calls and clone size are taken from that table; D and trimming were inferred from the DNA. The sample has around 250,000 clones; more than 75% are singletons. This CDR3 is 16 amino acids long. Trimming took 5 bases from V and 4 from J; bases not matched to a gene: 11.

The source material was peripheral blood. The V gene is TRBV23-1, the J gene TRBJ1-2; 9 bases are shared with TRBD1. TRBV23-1 is filed as an ORF, its function uncertain. This TCR was sampled from a woman in her seventies with active or convalescent COVID-19. Here the CDR3 reads CASSGGTGMDPYGYTF. DNA for the CDR3: TGCGCCAGCAGTGGGGGGACAGGGATGGACCCCTATGGCTACACCTTC.